This T cell receptor beta chain stems from a study of OX40 agonist ivuxolimab in advanced cancers. Looking at the study overall: Partial responses occurred in three patients (one hepatocellular carcinoma, two cutaneous melanoma).

With 3 bases removed from V and 7 bases from J, the gap between germline ends came to 10 bases. CDR1 and CDR2 (germline): DFQATT, SNEGSKA (reference sequence). This CDR3 has 11 amino acids. Using immunoSEQ multiplex PCR, the repertoire was profiled, and TCRdb retains in-frame clones only, with some absent. The profile covers tens of thousands of clones, with about 90% appearing a single time and around 0.39% taken by the ten largest. This TCR derives from an adult with an advanced solid tumor such as melanoma, head and neck, liver or kidney cancer. The rearrangement joins TRBV20-1 to TRBJ2-7; D perhaps matches TRBD2 (5 bases). The starting material was CD4+ or CD8+ T cells sorted from blood, obtained in a trial of the OX40 agonist ivuxolimab. Here the CDR3 DNA reads TGCAGTGCTAGGTCGCCGGGGGAGCAGTACTTC. The encoded protein is CSARSPGEQYF.